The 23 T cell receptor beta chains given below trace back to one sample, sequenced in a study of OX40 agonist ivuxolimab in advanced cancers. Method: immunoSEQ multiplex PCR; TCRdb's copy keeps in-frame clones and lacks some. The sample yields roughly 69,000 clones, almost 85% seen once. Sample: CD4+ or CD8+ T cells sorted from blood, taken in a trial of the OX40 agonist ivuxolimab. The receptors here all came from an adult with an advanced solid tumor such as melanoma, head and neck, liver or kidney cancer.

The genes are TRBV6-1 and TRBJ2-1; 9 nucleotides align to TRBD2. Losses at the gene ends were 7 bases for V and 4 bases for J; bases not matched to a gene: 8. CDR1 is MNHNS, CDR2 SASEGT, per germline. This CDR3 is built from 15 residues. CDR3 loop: CASNSGSGSYNEQFF. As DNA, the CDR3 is TGTGCCAGCAATTCGGGTAGCGGGAGTTACAATGAGCAGTTCTTC.

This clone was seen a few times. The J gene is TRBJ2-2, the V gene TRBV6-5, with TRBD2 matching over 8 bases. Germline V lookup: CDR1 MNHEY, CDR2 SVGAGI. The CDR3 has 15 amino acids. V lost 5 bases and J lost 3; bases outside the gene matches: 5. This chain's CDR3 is CASSNGGAHTGELFF. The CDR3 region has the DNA TGTGCCAGCAGTAACGGGGGGGCCCACACCGGGGAGCTGTTTTTT.

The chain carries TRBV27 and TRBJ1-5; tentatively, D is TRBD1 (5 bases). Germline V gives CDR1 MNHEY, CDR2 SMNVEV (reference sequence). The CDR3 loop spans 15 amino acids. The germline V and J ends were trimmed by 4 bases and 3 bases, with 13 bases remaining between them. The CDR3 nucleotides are TGTGCCAGCAGTTGGAGGGGTCAGTACAATCAGCCCCAGCATTTT. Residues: CASSWRGQYNQPQHF.

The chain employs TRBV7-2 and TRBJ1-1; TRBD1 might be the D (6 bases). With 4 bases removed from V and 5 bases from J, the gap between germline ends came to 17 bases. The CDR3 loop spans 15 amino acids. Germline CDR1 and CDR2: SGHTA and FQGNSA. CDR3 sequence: CASSSGQGGITEAFF. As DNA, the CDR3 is TGTGCCAGCAGCTCCGGACAAGGGGGGATAACTGAAGCTTTCTTT.

CDR3 nucleotide sequence: TGTGCCAGCAGCCAAGGGTCCAGCTCCTACAATGAGCAGTTCTTC. Translating it yields CASSQGSSSYNEQFF. This rearrangement joins TRBV14 to TRBJ2-1, with D hard to call. Per germline, CDR1 SGHDN and CDR2 FVKESK. CDR3 length: 15 amino acids. V was clipped by 1 base and J by 0 bases, with 7 bases between them.

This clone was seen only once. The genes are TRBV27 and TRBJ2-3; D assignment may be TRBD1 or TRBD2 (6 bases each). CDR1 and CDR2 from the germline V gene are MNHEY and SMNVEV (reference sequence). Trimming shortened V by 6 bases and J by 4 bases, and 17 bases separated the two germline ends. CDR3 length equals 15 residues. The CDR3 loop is CASSRGRNDPDTQYF. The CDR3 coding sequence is TGTGCCAGCAGCCGGGGGCGGAATGACCCAGATACGCAGTATTTT.

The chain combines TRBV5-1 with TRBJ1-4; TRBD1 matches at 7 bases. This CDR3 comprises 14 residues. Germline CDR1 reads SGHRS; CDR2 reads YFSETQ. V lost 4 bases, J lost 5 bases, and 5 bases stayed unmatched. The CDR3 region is CASSEGDSNEKLFF. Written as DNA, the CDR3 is TGCGCCAGCAGCGAGGGGGACAGCAATGAAAAACTGTTTTTT.

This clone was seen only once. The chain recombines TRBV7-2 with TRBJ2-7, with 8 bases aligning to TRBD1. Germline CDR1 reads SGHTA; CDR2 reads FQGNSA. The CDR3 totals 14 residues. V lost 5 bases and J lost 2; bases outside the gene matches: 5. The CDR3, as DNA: TGTGCCAGCAGCGTTGGGACAGGAGCCTACGAGCAGTACTTC. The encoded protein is CASSVGTGAYEQYF.

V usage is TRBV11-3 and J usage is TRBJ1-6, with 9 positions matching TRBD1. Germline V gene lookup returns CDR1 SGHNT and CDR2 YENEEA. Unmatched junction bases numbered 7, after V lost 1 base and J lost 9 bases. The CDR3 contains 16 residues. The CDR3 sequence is CASSLARTGAGSPLHF. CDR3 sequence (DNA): TGTGCCAGCAGCTTAGCTCGGACAGGGGCTGGTTCACCCCTCCACTTT.

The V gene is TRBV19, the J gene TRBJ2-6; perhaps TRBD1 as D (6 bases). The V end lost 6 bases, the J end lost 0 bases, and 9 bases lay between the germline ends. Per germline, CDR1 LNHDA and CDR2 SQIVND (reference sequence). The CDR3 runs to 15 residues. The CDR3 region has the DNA TGTGCCAGTAGACAGGGAAACTCTGGGGCCAACGTCCTGACTTTC. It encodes CASRQGNSGANVLTF.

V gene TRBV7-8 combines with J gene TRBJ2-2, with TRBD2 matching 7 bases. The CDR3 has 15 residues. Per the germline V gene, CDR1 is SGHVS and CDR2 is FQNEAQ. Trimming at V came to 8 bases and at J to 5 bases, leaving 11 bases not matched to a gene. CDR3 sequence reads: CASGWGGPGTGELFF. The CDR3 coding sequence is TGTGCCAGCGGTTGGGGAGGGCCCGGTACCGGGGAGCTGTTTTTT.

CDR3 region: CASGLATLAGGLETQYF. The CDR3 DNA follows: TGTGCTAGTGGTTTGGCAACGCTAGCGGGGGGTTTGGAGACCCAGTACTTC. This sequence joins TRBV12-5 and TRBJ2-5, with TRBD2 identical over 11 bases. The CDR3 has 17 residues. Trimming cost V 1 base and J 5 bases; bases outside gene matches: 9. The V gene's germline CDR1 is LGHNT and CDR2 FRNRAP.

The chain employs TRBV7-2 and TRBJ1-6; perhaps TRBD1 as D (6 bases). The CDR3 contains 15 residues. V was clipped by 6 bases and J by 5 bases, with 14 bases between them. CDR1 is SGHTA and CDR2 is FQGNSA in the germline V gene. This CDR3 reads CASSPNRVHNSPLHF. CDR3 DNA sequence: TGTGCCAGCAGTCCCAACAGGGTCCATAATTCACCCCTCCACTTT.

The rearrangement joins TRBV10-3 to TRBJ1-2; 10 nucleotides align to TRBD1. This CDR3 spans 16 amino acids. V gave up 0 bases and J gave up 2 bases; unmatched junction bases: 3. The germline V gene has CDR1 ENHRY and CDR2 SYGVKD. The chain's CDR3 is CAISESAGQGNYGYTF. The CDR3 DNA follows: TGTGCCATCAGTGAGTCAGCGGGACAGGGGAACTATGGCTACACCTTC.

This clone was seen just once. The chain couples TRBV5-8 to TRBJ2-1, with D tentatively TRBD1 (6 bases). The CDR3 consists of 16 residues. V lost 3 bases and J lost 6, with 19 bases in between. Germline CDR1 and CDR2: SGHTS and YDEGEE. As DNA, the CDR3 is TGTGCCAGCAGCTCGGGACATCTGCCCTCTGGCAATGAGCAGTTCTTC. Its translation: CASSSGHLPSGNEQFF.

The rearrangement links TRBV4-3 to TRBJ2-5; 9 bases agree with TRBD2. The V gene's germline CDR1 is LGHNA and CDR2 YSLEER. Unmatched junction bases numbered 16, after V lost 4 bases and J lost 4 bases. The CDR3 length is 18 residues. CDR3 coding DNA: TGCGCCAGCAGCCCCCCCGGGCGGGAGGGACCCTCAGTAGAGACCCAGTACTTC. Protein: CASSPPGREGPSVETQYF.

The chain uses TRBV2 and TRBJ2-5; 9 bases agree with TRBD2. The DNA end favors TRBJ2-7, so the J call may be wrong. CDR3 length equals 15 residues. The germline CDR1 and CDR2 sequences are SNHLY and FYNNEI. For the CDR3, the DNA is TGTGCCAGCACCCGAACGGAGCGGGGGGTCTACGAGCAGTACTTC. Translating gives CASTRTERGVYEQYF.

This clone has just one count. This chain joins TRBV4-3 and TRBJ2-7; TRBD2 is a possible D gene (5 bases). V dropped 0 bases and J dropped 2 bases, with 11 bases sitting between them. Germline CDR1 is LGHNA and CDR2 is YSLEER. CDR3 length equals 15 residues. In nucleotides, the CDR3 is TGCGCCAGCAGCCAAGAGTGGTTGGGAGCCTACGAGCAGTACTTC. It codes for CASSQEWLGAYEQYF.

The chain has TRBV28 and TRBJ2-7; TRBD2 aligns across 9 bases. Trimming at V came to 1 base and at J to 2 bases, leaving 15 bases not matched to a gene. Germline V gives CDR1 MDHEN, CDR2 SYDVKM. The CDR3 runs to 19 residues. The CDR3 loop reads CASSLFRGLAVYPTYEQYF. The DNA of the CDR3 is TGTGCCAGCAGTTTATTTAGGGGACTAGCCGTATATCCTACCTACGAGCAGTACTTC.

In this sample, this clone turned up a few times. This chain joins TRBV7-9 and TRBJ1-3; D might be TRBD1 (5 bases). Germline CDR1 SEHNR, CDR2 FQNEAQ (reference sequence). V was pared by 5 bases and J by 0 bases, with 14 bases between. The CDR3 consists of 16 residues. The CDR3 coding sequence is TGTGCCAGCAGCCCCCCTGGGGCTCACTCTGGAAACACCATATATTTT. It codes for CASSPPGAHSGNTIYF.

The CDR3 region is CASSLYNEQFF. CDR3 coding DNA: TGCGCCAGCAGCCTTTACAATGAGCAGTTCTTC. V is TRBV5-1 and J is TRBJ2-1; D uncertain. This CDR3 comprises 11 residues. V was clipped by 4 bases and J by 4 bases, with 3 bases between them. Germline V CDR1 and CDR2: SGHRS, YFSETQ. Based on the CDR3 plus reference TRBV5-1 and TRBJ2-1, the full variable domain is KAGVTQTPRYLIKTRGQQVTLSCSPISGHRSVSWYQQTPGQGLQFLFEYFSETQRNKGNFPGRFSGRQFSNSRSEMNVSTLELGDSALYLCASSLYNEQFFGPGTRLTVL.

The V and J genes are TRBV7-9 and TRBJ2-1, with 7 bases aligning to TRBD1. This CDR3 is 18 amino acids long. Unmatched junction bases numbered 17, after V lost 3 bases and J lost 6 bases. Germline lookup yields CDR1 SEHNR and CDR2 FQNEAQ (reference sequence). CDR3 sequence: CASSFPPTGDLLVNEQFF. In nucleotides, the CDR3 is TGTGCCAGCAGCTTCCCCCCAACAGGGGACCTACTTGTCAATGAGCAGTTCTTC.

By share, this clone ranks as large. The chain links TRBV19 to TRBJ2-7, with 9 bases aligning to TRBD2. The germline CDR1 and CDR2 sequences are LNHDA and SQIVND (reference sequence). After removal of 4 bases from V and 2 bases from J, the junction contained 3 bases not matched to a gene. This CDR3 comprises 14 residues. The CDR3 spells CASSTAGGAYEQYF. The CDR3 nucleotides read TGTGCCAGTAGTACGGCGGGAGGGGCCTACGAGCAGTACTTC.